This TCR beta chain was recovered during a study of breast tumors, draining lymph nodes, adjacent tissues. Samples came from axillary lymph nodes draining the breast cancer. In the case of this clonotype: Its antigen is not known. A clone one base away is much larger, so this may be a read error.

Study-wide findings and caveats: Luminal-like breast cancer showed significantly greater tumor-nontumor repertoire similarity than basal-like breast cancer did. Tumor T cell lymph node origin was a supported hypothesis, not proven. Tumor repertoires ranked between lymph nodes and nontumor tissue in diversity, with V and J gene preferences. The data were judged consistent with most tumor T cells coming from lymph node and expanding in tumor.

MiXCR, run by TCRdb on the multiplex PCR reads, gives a single entry per CDR3 protein. Here the sample spans 270,000 or so distinct CDR3 sequences, 30% to 35% being singletons. The CDR3 loop spans 12 amino acids. From germline, CDR1 is DFQATT and CDR2 SNEGSKA (reference sequence). The sequence was obtained from a female donor with breast cancer. Some clones in this sample may be carry-over from other donors' samples. This chain uses TRBV20-1 with TRBJ2-5; D might be TRBD2 (6 bases). Near its end, the DNA agrees better with TRBJ2-1, so the J call may be wrong. Sequencing was carried out using axillary lymph node tissue. The CDR3 reads CSAKWGEREQFF. CDR3 coding DNA: TGCAGTGCTAAGTGGGGGGAGCGGGAGCAGTTCTTC.